Below, 11 T cell receptor beta chains from the same sample are listed, as sequenced in a study of blood T cell repertoires in COVID-19. Sequencing used immunoSEQ multiplex PCR; TCRdb keeps in-frame clones, though not all of them. The sample lists around 100,000 clones; over 80% were seen once. The sample was peripheral blood. These receptors were obtained from a man in his fifties with active or convalescent COVID-19.

V usage is TRBV24-1 and J usage is TRBJ1-2, with 7 bases lining up with TRBD1. The germline V gene encodes CDR1 KGHDR and CDR2 SFDVKD. V was pared by 1 base and J by 6 bases, with 7 bases of the junction left unmatched. The CDR3 runs 15 residues. As DNA, the CDR3 is TGTGCCACCAGTGATTTTTCGGACAGGAGTGATGGCTACACCTTC. This codes for CATSDFSDRSDGYTF.

The V gene is TRBV11-2, the J gene TRBJ2-7; TRBD2 matches at 7 bases. The junction had 4 bases not matched to a gene; V was cut back by 5 bases and J by 0 bases. Germline V lookup: CDR1 SGHAT, CDR2 FQNNGV. The CDR3 sequence is 14 residues long. The CDR3 sequence is CASSAGLGSYEQYF. The CDR3 DNA sequence: TGTGCCAGCAGCGCCGGACTAGGCTCCTACGAGCAGTACTTC.

This clone was detected many times. This chain uses TRBV24-1 with TRBJ2-5; D unresolved. The germline gives CDR1 KGHDR, CDR2 SFDVKD. V dropped 4 bases and J dropped 5 bases, with 10 bases sitting between them. This CDR3 region has 13 residues. CDR3 residues: CATSDYLSETQYF. The CDR3 bases are TGTGCCACCAGTGACTACTTGTCGGAGACCCAGTACTTC.

The V call is TRBV3-1 (or the pseudogene TRBV3-2), the J call TRBJ2-2, with a weak D call TRBD2 (6 bases). The CDR3 runs 11 residues. Trimming shortened V by 8 bases and J by 5 bases, and 6 bases separated the two germline ends. From germline, CDR1 is LGHDT and CDR2 YNNKEL (reference sequence). The CDR3 DNA reads as TGTGCCAGCGGGAGGACCGGGGAGCTGTTTTTT. Amino acids: CASGRTGELFF.

The chain uses TRBV7-3 and TRBJ2-1; D might be TRBD1 (6 bases). V dropped 2 bases and J dropped 10 bases, with 9 bases sitting between them. The CDR3 length is 12 residues. Germline-derived CDR1 and CDR2 are SGHTA and FQGTGA. CDR3 sequence reads: CASSLVRGEQFF. The CDR3 region has the DNA TGTGCCAGCAGCTTAGTCAGGGGCGAGCAGTTCTTC.

The V gene is TRBV7-2, the J gene TRBJ1-2; D not resolved. Trimming stripped 5 bases from V and 0 bases from J, with 10 bases between. CDR3 length: 14 amino acids. CDR1 and CDR2 from the germline V gene are SGHTA and FQGNSA. The CDR3 is CASSQDPTNYGYTF. The CDR3 region has the DNA TGTGCCAGCAGCCAGGATCCTACTAACTATGGCTACACCTTC.

The chain links TRBV19 to TRBJ1-1, with 9 positions matching TRBD1. CDR3 size: 16 residues. Germline V CDR1 and CDR2: LNHDA, SQIVND (reference sequence). The V gene end was trimmed by 3 bases and the J gene end by 4 bases; junction bases not matched to a gene: 9. The CDR3 sequence: CASSITGTGMGTEAFF. DNA for the CDR3: TGTGCCAGTAGTATTACCGGGACAGGGATGGGCACTGAAGCTTTCTTT.

This clone was found a few times. The chain joins TRBV24-1 to TRBJ2-3; D may be TRBD2 (6 bases). There are 15 residues in the CDR3. V gave up 4 bases and J gave up 8 bases, with 18 bases separating them. The germline V gene encodes CDR1 KGHDR and CDR2 SFDVKD. The CDR3 region has the DNA TGTGCCACCAGTGACCGTGGGGACTCGCAACCTACGCAGTATTTT. Amino acid sequence: CATSDRGDSQPTQYF.

The rearrangement links TRBV12-5 to TRBJ1-1; TRBD1 agrees at 7 bases. J gave up 5 bases and V 4 bases, and 4 bases lay outside the gene matches. This CDR3 spans 13 amino acids. Germline V gives CDR1 LGHNT, CDR2 FRNRAP. The CDR3 spells CASGWGQMTEAFF. The CDR3 DNA sequence: TGTGCTAGTGGTTGGGGACAGATGACTGAAGCTTTCTTT.

The chain uses TRBV3-1 (or the pseudogene TRBV3-2) and TRBJ1-1; possible D gene TRBD1, 5 bases. V lost 1 base to trimming and J lost 0 bases, with 6 bases between them. The CDR3 sequence is 14 residues long. Germline CDR1 and CDR2: LGHDT and YNNKEL (reference sequence). The CDR3 is CASSQGQMNTEAFF. CDR3 sequence (DNA): TGTGCCAGCAGCCAAGGACAGATGAACACTGAAGCTTTCTTT.

The V and J genes are TRBV6-5 and TRBJ1-6; no clear D gene. Germline V gives CDR1 MNHEY, CDR2 SVGAGI. Trimming removed 5 bases from V and 5 bases from J, with 13 bases in between. The CDR3 contains 15 residues. The CDR3 DNA sequence: TGTGCCAGCAGTCCCCGGTGGGGAGATAATTCACCCCTCCACTTT. Its translation: CASSPRWGDNSPLHF.